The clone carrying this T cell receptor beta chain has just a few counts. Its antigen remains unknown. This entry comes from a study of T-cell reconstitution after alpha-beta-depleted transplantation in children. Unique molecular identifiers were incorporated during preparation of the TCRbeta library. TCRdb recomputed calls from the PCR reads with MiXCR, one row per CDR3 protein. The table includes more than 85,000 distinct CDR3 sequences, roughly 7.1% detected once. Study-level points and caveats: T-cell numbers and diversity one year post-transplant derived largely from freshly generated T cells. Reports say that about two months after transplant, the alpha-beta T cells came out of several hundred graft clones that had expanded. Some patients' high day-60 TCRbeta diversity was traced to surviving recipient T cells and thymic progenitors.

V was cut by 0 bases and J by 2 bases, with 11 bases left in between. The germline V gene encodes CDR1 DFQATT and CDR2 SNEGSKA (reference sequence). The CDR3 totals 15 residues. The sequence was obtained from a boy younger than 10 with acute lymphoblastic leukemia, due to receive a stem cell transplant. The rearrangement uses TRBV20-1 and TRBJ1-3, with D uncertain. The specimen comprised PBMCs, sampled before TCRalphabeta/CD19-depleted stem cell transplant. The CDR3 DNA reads TGCAGTGCTAGAGATCCCCAGGTGACTGGAAACACCATATATTTT. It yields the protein CSARDPQVTGNTIYF.